This is a list of T cell receptor beta chains from one sample in a study of early T cells in non-severe SARS-CoV-2 infection. Via MiXCR, TCRdb re-called the 5' RACE reads, giving one row per CDR3 protein. The table includes about 29,000 distinct CDR3 sequences, around 5% detected once. Material: whole blood. The receptor source for this set is an adult who was a healthcare worker with PCR-confirmed SARS-CoV-2 infection or an uninfected control (not recorded which). Both conserved end residues are part of each CDR3. A D gene is named only where the DNA matches it firmly. Clone size is shown for a subset of rows, as once, few, many or a class of expanded clone.

CASSLLNDINSPLHF	TGTGCCAGCAGCCTCCTAAATGACATTAATTCACCCCTCCACTTT	-	-	TRBJ1-6	TRBV9
CASSYGQGNSPLHF	TGTGCCAGCAGTTACGGTCAGGGGAATTCACCCCTCCACTTT	-	few	TRBJ1-6	TRBV6-6
CAISEWDRRNNEQFF	TGTGCCATCAGTGAGTGGGATAGGCGGAATAATGAGCAGTTCTTC	-	few	TRBJ2-1	TRBV10-3
CASSPIRRRTGTDYEQYF	TGTGCCAGCAGCCCGATTCGTAGGCGGACAGGGACGGACTACGAGCAGTACTTC	TRBD1	many	TRBJ2-7	TRBV11-2
CAWSRSGGAPLHF	TGTGCCTGGAGTCGTAGCGGGGGAGCACCCCTCCACTTT	-	few	TRBJ1-6	TRBV30
CASRTRQGGEQRDTQYF	TGTGCCAGCAGGACCCGTCAGGGGGGTGAACAAAGAGATACGCAGTATTTT	-	-	TRBJ2-3	TRBV6-2/TRBV6-3
CAWMEGASAFF	TGTGCCTGGATGGAAGGGGCCTCGGCTTTCTTT	-	many	TRBJ1-1	TRBV30
CASKNPNHNQPQHF	TGTGCCAGTAAAAACCCGAACCACAATCAGCCCCAGCATTTT	-	many	TRBJ1-5	TRBV19
CASRVVSGANVLTF	TGTGCCAGCAGAGTGGTCTCTGGGGCCAACGTCCTGACTTTC	-	many	TRBJ2-6	TRBV2
CSAREKRGTGDYNEQFF	TGCAGTGCTAGGGAGAAGCGTGGGACTGGAGACTACAATGAGCAGTTCTTC	-	many	TRBJ2-1	TRBV20-1
CATSDPRDGPNEKLFF	TGTGCCACCAGTGATCCCAGGGATGGGCCCAATGAAAAACTGTTTTTT	-	many	TRBJ1-4	TRBV24-1
CASSIEGLPYNEQFF	TGTGCCAGTAGTATCGAGGGACTTCCCTACAATGAGCAGTTCTTC	-	many	TRBJ2-1	TRBV19
CASRVALNTEAFF	TGTGCCAGCAGAGTGGCCCTGAACACTGAAGCTTTCTTT	-	few	TRBJ1-1	TRBV12-3/TRBV12-4
CASSMGETQYF	TGTGCCAGCAGCATGGGAGAGACCCAGTACTTC	-	few	TRBJ2-5	TRBV6-2/TRBV6-3
CASSLALFSTGNEQFF	TGCGCCAGCAGCTTGGCCCTTTTTTCTACCGGCAATGAGCAGTTCTTC	-	-	TRBJ2-1	TRBV5-1